One and the same sample provided the 14 T cell receptor beta chains below, sequenced in a study of monozygotic twins with inflammatory bowel disease. Reprocessing the 5' RACE reads, TCRdb reports a single entry for every CDR3 protein and omits DNA. This sample's clone table lists approximately 160,000 distinct CDR3 sequences. The sequencing input was blood. Source of these receptors: a human donor with ulcerative colitis or Crohn's disease, or a healthy co-twin of an affected twin (not recorded which).

V gene TRBV27 combines with J gene TRBJ2-6; TCRdb's D call, TRBD1, is unchecked because there is no DNA. This CDR3 spans 17 amino acids. The germline V gene encodes CDR1 MNHEY and CDR2 SMNVEV (reference sequence). This chain's CDR3 is CASGPQTGGSGANVLTF.

The rearrangement uses TRBV12-3 or TRBV12-4 and TRBJ1-5; TCRdb's D call, TRBD1, is unchecked because there is no DNA. The CDR3 loop spans 15 amino acids. CDR3 residues: CASSTDRVYNQPQHF.

The CDR3 reads CASSLTGLRNIQYF. This sequence joins TRBV12-3 or TRBV12-4 and TRBJ2-4; TCRdb outputs TRBD1, but without DNA this stays unchecked. This CDR3 has 14 residues.

The rearrangement uses TRBV6-2 or TRBV6-3 and TRBJ2-2. Germline CDR1 MNHEY, CDR2 SVGEGT. The CDR3 covers 14 residues. The CDR3 here is CASSYQANTGELFF.

The rearrangement links TRBV7-6 to TRBJ2-1. Germline V CDR1 and CDR2: SGHVS, FNYEAQ. This CDR3 spans 13 amino acids. The CDR3: CASKGWDYNEQFF. The entire variable domain, with the rest obtained from reference TRBV7-6 and TRBJ2-1, is as follows: GAGVSQSPRYKVTKRGQDVALRCDPISGHVSLYWYRQALGQGPEFLTYFNYEAQQDKSGLPNDRFSAERPEGSISTLTIQRTEQRDSAMYRCASKGWDYNEQFFGPGTRLTVL.

The chain recombines TRBV5-1 with TRBJ2-4; TCRdb designates TRBD2, a call that cannot be tested without DNA. In germline, CDR1 is SGHRS, CDR2 YFSETQ. The CDR3 covers 16 residues. This chain's CDR3 is CASSAKVAGGANIQYF.

CDR3 in amino acids: CSARPRQNTGELFF. The J gene is TRBJ2-2, the V gene TRBV20-1. This CDR3 is 14 amino acids long. CDR1 is DFQATT, CDR2 SNEGSKA, per germline (reference sequence).

The chain has TRBV12-3 or TRBV12-4 and TRBJ2-1. CDR3 length equals 12 residues. CDR3 region: CASTGPSNEQFF.

The genes are TRBV20-1 and TRBJ2-3. CDR3 size: 16 residues. CDR1 and CDR2 from the germline V gene are DFQATT and SNEGSKA (reference sequence). CDR3 sequence: CSARDYQAVFTDTQYF.

The rearrangement uses TRBV5-1 and TRBJ1-1; TCRdb picks TRBD1, but there is no DNA to check that call. Germline V gives CDR1 SGHRS, CDR2 YFSETQ. The CDR3 consists of 15 residues. CDR3 sequence: CASSSARQGSAEAFF. The complete variable domain, with remaining parts taken from reference TRBV5-1 and TRBJ1-1, reads KAGVTQTPRYLIKTRGQQVTLSCSPISGHRSVSWYQQTPGQGLQFLFEYFSETQRNKGNFPGRFSGRQFSNSRSEMNVSTLELGDSALYLCASSSARQGSAEAFFGQGTRLTVV.

The chain uses TRBV6-6 and TRBJ1-2; the D gene TCRdb calls, TRBD1, cannot be checked with no DNA. The CDR3 loop spans 14 amino acids. The germline gives CDR1 MNHNY, CDR2 SVGAGI (reference sequence). The CDR3 loop reads CASSYDRGPAGYTF.

The chain uses TRBV5-1 and TRBJ1-2; TCRdb's D call, TRBD1, is unchecked because there is no DNA. Germline loops: CDR1 SGHRS, CDR2 YFSETQ. This CDR3 is 15 amino acids long. The CDR3 sequence is CASVANPGASYGYTF.

This chain links TRBV2 with TRBJ2-2; TCRdb's D call, TRBD1, is unchecked because there is no DNA. CDR3 length: 14 amino acids. Germline CDR1 is SNHLY and CDR2 is FYNNEI. This CDR3 reads CATSWAGGAGELFF.

This chain links TRBV19 with TRBJ2-1; without DNA, the TCRdb call of TRBD2 cannot be checked. The CDR3 consists of 12 residues. CDR1 is LNHDA and CDR2 is SQIVND in the germline V gene (reference sequence). CDR3 sequence: CASSPLAGQQFF.